One and the same sample provided the 19 T cell receptor beta chains below, sequenced in a study of T-cell memory formation after mild COVID-19 listed by TCRdb under 2021. Libraries were constructed by 5' RACE. Sequencing was performed on an Illumina NovaSeq 6000. The raw public reads went through TCRdb reprocessing: fastp at Q25, MiXCR clone calling, in-frame beta chains kept. Rows are unified per CDR3 protein, each entry keeping the most common DNA and genes. Here the sample has some 600,000 distinct CDR3 sequences; 17% occur a single time. 8.1% of the sample goes to the ten largest clones. What was sequenced was PBMCs or a T cell subset sorted from them (not recorded which). These receptor sequences come from an adult woman who had mild COVID-19 (a few samples of this study predate the infection). The sample titles of this study are shuffled in the database, so cell type and time point are left out; the donor was told from shared clones.

This clonotype is a singleton in its sample. This chain uses TRBV18 with TRBJ1-1; weak D call: TRBD1 (5 bases). Germline values: CDR1 KGHSH, CDR2 LQKENI. Trimming pared 6 bases from V and 2 bases from J, leaving 25 bases between. CDR3 length equals 18 residues. The CDR3 nucleotides read TGTGCCAGCTCCCCAGGGTTAGCCGGGACGGGGCACAACACTGAAGCTTTCTTT. It codes for CASSPGLAGTGHNTEAFF.

This clonotype was seen more than once but under ten times. The chain carries TRBV5-5 and TRBJ2-7; D perhaps matches TRBD2 (5 bases). With 4 bases removed from V and 2 bases from J, the gap between germline ends came to 10 bases. Germline V lookup: CDR1 SGHKS, CDR2 YYEKEE (reference sequence). This CDR3 has 13 residues. The CDR3 nucleotides read TGTGCCAGCAGCGTCGACGGGACCTACGAGCAGTACTTC. This translates into CASSVDGTYEQYF.

This clonotype was seen a handful of times. The chain carries TRBV27 and TRBJ2-1; 14 nucleotides match TRBD2. CDR3 length: 14 residues. The V and J ends lost 5 bases and 8 bases, in that order; junction bases with no gene match: 2. Germline values: CDR1 MNHEY, CDR2 SMNVEV (reference sequence). CDR3 loop: CASSGTSGSYEQFF. CDR3 in DNA: TGTGCCAGCAGTGGGACTAGCGGGAGCTATGAGCAGTTCTTC.

The rearrangement uses TRBV4-1 and TRBJ2-1, with D tentatively TRBD2 (6 bases). The CDR3 length is 16 residues. Germline V gene lookup returns CDR1 MGHRA and CDR2 YSYEKL. V shed 0 bases and J shed 5 bases, with 14 bases lying between them. Here the CDR3 DNA reads TGCGCCAGCAGCCAAGATGCAGCGGGCTCGGACAATGAGCAGTTCTTC. Translation gives CASSQDAAGSDNEQFF.

About this clonotype itself: Possible read error: a much larger clone is one base away. The gene calls are TRBV12-3 or TRBV12-4 and TRBJ1-1; the D is unclear. The CDR3 totals 13 residues. V lost 6 bases and J lost 1, with 9 bases in between. CDR3 sequence (DNA): TGTGCCAGCAGACCGGACGGGAACACTGAAGCTTTCTTT. It codes for CASRPDGNTEAFF.

This clonotype turned up a few times. The J gene is TRBJ1-5, the V gene TRBV5-5; maybe TRBD1 (5 bases). V lost 3 bases and J 4 bases, leaving 14 bases between the germline ends. Looked up from germline, CDR1 is SGHKS and CDR2 is YYEKEE (reference sequence). This CDR3 spans 15 amino acids. As DNA, the CDR3 is TGTGCCAGCAGCTCCCTCGGGACCCCTAATCAGCCCCAGCATTTT. Translated: CASSSLGTPNQPQHF. Together with reference TRBV5-5 and TRBJ1-5, the CDR3 gives the full variable domain: DAGVTQSPTHLIKTRGQQVTLRCSPISGHKSVSWYQQVLGQGPQFIFQYYEKEERGRGNFPDRFSARQFPNYSSELNVNALLLGDSALYLCASSSLGTPNQPQHFGDGTRLSIL.

This clonotype was counted between two and nine times. The rearrangement uses TRBV12-3 or TRBV12-4 and TRBJ2-7; tentative D call: TRBD1 (5 bases). This CDR3 has 14 residues. Between the trimmed V and J ends, which lost 6 bases and 1 base, there was a span of 13 bases. CDR3 in amino acids: CASRLQASSYEQYF. CDR3 nucleotides: TGTGCCAGCAGATTACAGGCCTCATCCTACGAGCAGTACTTC.

The V call is TRBV9, the J call TRBJ2-3; perhaps TRBD1 as D (7 bases). Germline CDR1 and CDR2: SGDLS and YYNGEE. V shed 2 bases and J shed 0 bases, with 10 bases lying between them. CDR3 length: 15 residues. CDR3 in DNA: TGTGCCAGCAGCGTCCAGGGGGGCAGCACAGATACGCAGTATTTT. Amino acids: CASSVQGGSTDTQYF. Complete variable domain (other parts from reference TRBV9 and TRBJ2-3): DSGVTQTPKHLITATGQRVTLRCSPRSGDLSVYWYQQSLDQGLQFLIQYYNGEERAKGNILERFSAQQFPDLHSELNLSSLELGDSALYFCASSVQGGSTDTQYFGPGTRLTVL.

This clonotype was observed a handful of times. The V and J genes are TRBV11-2 and TRBJ2-4; D perhaps matches TRBD2 (5 bases). The germline gives CDR1 SGHAT, CDR2 FQNNGV. Between the trimmed V and J ends, which lost 4 bases and 5 bases, there was a span of 12 bases. The CDR3 sequence is 14 residues long. The chain's CDR3 is CASSSPRRQNIQYF. The CDR3 DNA sequence: TGTGCCAGCAGCTCCCCGCGGAGGCAAAACATTCAGTACTTC.

The chain links TRBV6-6 to TRBJ2-3, with D possibly matching TRBD2 (7 bases). The CDR3 loop spans 14 amino acids. Germline CDR1 is MNHNY and CDR2 is SVGAGI (reference sequence). The ends were cut back, 7 bases at V and 7 bases at J, with 18 bases in the middle. The CDR3 loop is CASMLGGGTNTQYF. CDR3 DNA sequence: TGTGCCAGCATGCTTGGGGGGGGCACGAATACGCAGTATTTT.

V usage is TRBV23-1 and J usage is TRBJ2-1; 10 nucleotides align to TRBD1. TRBV23-1 is placed among ORFs of uncertain function. The V segment lost 4 bases and the J segment 7 bases; nucleotides outside the gene matches: 4. This CDR3 is 14 amino acids long. The CDR3 protein is CASSRDRGSNEQFF. The CDR3 coding sequence is TGCGCCAGCAGTCGGGACAGGGGTTCTAATGAGCAGTTCTTC.

This clonotype was counted only a few times. The V and J genes are TRBV20-1 and TRBJ2-3; 8 bases match TRBD2. The CDR3 is 16 amino acids. CDR1 and CDR2 (germline): DFQATT, SNEGSKA (reference sequence). The junction had 9 bases not matched to a gene; V was cut back by 1 base and J by 3 bases. DNA for the CDR3: TGCAGTGCTAGAGGTTTTGGCGGACTAGCTACAGATACGCAGTATTTT. It translates to CSARGFGGLATDTQYF.

This clonotype came up many times. The junction and the germline gene differ at one end; a read error may be behind it. The chain recombines TRBV5-1 with TRBJ2-2; D is uncertain. Germline-derived CDR1 and CDR2 are SGHRS and YFSETQ. The CDR3 runs to 12 residues. The DNA of the CDR3 is TGTGCCAGCAGCCCGAACACCGGGGAGCTGTTTTTT. Residues: CASSPNTGELFF.

This clonotype was found many times. The chain employs TRBV5-1 and TRBJ2-3; D may correspond to TRBD1 or TRBD2 (5 bases each). The V gene's germline CDR1 is SGHRS and CDR2 YFSETQ. Trimming shortened V by 6 bases and J by 0 bases, and 11 bases separated the two germline ends. This CDR3 comprises 14 residues. The CDR3 is CASTDGGSTDTQYF. CDR3 nucleotides: TGCGCCAGCACCGATGGGGGAAGCACAGATACGCAGTATTTT. Together with reference TRBV5-1 and TRBJ2-3, the CDR3 gives the full variable domain: KAGVTQTPRYLIKTRGQQVTLSCSPISGHRSVSWYQQTPGQGLQFLFEYFSETQRNKGNFPGRFSGRQFSNSRSEMNVSTLELGDSALYLCASTDGGSTDTQYFGPGTRLTVL.

This chain joins TRBV15 and TRBJ2-7, with TRBD1 matching 9 bases. The CDR3 loop spans 16 amino acids. Germline CDR1 reads LNHNV; CDR2 reads YYDKDF (reference sequence). The ends lost 1 base at V and 5 bases at J; junction bases unmatched: 9. The CDR3 reads CATSRGSKQGAHEQYF. CDR3 nucleotide sequence: TGTGCCACCAGCAGAGGTAGTAAACAGGGGGCCCACGAGCAGTACTTC.

This clonotype was picked up many times. CDR3 DNA sequence: TGTGCCAGCAGTAGGAATTCAGGGTCCGGGGAGCTGTTTTTT. It translates to CASSRNSGSGELFF. This chain connects TRBV2 to TRBJ2-2; a possible D gene is TRBD1 (5 bases). Germline assignment: CDR1 SNHLY and CDR2 FYNNEI. Trimming shortened V by 5 bases and J by 6 bases, and 13 bases separated the two germline ends. This CDR3 comprises 14 residues.

This clonotype was seen a few times. The chain employs TRBV10-2 and TRBJ2-1; TRBD2 matches 13 bases. Trimming cost V 4 bases and J 9 bases; bases outside gene matches: 3. This CDR3 region has 14 residues. The germline CDR1 and CDR2 sequences are WSHSY and SAAADI. Here the CDR3 reads CASSGLAGGSEQFF. Here the CDR3 DNA reads TGCGCCAGCAGTGGACTAGCGGGAGGTAGTGAGCAGTTCTTC.

This clonotype was recorded a few times. The chain couples TRBV19 to TRBJ2-1; TRBD2 aligns across 8 bases. The CDR3 has 14 residues. Germline V gene sequence: CDR1 LNHDA, CDR2 SQIVND (reference sequence). The V and J ends lost 2 bases and 9 bases, in that order; junction bases with no gene match: 6. The CDR3 nucleotides read TGTGCCAGTAGTATACAGGTAGCGGGGTCTGAGCAGTTCTTC. This gives the protein CASSIQVAGSEQFF. The full variable domain, with the rest looked up from reference TRBV19 and TRBJ2-1, is DGGITQSPKYLFRKEGQNVTLSCEQNLNHDAMYWYRQDPGQGLRLIYYSQIVNDFQKGDIAEGYSVSREKKESFPLTVTSAQKNPTAFYLCASSIQVAGSEQFFGPGTRLTVL.

J is TRBJ1-1 and V is TRBV7-7; the D is unclear. Germline V gives CDR1 SSHAT, CDR2 FNYEAQ (reference sequence). Trimming took off 5 bases at V and 1 base at J, with 8 bases between the two ends. The CDR3 contains 13 residues. The chain's CDR3 is CASSPAENTEAFF. For the CDR3, the DNA is TGTGCCAGCAGCCCGGCGGAGAACACTGAAGCTTTCTTT. The whole variable domain, filled in from reference TRBV7-7 and TRBJ1-1, reads GAGVSQSPRYKVTKRGQDVTLRCDPISSHATLYWYQQALGQGPEFLTYFNYEAQPDKSGLPSDRFSAERPEGSISTLTIQRTEQRDSAMYRCASSPAENTEAFFGQGTRLTVV.